This TCR beta chain was documented in a study of tumor-infiltrating lymphocytes in oesophageal squamous cell carcinoma. The CDR3 consists of 13 residues. The V end was cut by 3 bases, the J end by 2 bases, with 7 bases between. From germline, CDR1 is ENHRY and CDR2 SYGVKD. TCRdb processed the PCR reads anew with MiXCR; each CDR3 protein has one entry. The data contain around 20,000 distinct CDR3 sequences, approximately 40% of them singletons. This clonotype was seen ten or more times. This chain connects TRBV10-3 to TRBJ1-1, with D hard to call. The source is a male donor with esophageal squamous cell carcinoma. Sequencing was done on a sample of normal esophageal tissue next to the tumor. CDR3 sequence (DNA): TGTGCCATCAGTGATGGGGTAAACACTGAAGCTTTCTTT. As protein: CAISDGVNTEAFF.